This TCR beta chain was sequenced during a study of tumor-infiltrating lymphocytes in primary liver carcinoma. In the study overall: Resecting the tumor surgically was how the patients' primary liver carcinoma was treated. Maximum tumor diameters ranged from 4.2 to 10 cm, stage T1-T3 N0M0. Regarding the study as a whole: Since the samples were bulk and unsorted, the CD4+ and CD8+ repertoires were not compared.

This clonotype was found a few times. Its antigen is as yet unknown. Using a constant-region primer together with ProtoScript II reverse transcriptase, TCR beta cDNA was made from about 490 ng of total RNA. What produced the TCR beta libraries was three nested multiplex PCR rounds using slightly modified ARM-PCR. It was with TRBV1-TRBV30 forward primers and a C-beta reverse primer that the first two PCR rounds were run, at roughly 9 cycles each. A single record per CDR3 protein comes from TCRdb applying MiXCR to the multiplex PCR reads. The data show a few hundred thousand distinct CDR3 sequences, with 58% seen just once and over 15% held by the top ten. The authors took blood RNA from unsorted whole blood and also extracted germline DNA. The CDR3 consists of 19 residues. The V segment lost 0 bases and the J segment 1 base; nucleotides outside the gene matches: 6. Germline values: CDR1 LGHNA, CDR2 YSLEER.

The chain employs TRBV4-3 and TRBJ2-6; 10 bases are a match to TRBD1. Specimen: peripheral blood. The sequence was obtained from a woman in her twenties or thirties with primary liver carcinoma and hepatitis B virus infection. CDR3 loop: CASSQEVRTGGSGANVLTF. The CDR3 DNA is TGCGCCAGCAGCCAAGAGGTGAGGACAGGGGGTTCTGGGGCCAACGTCCTGACTTTC.